The 32 T cell receptor beta chains below all came from one sample that was sequenced in a study of blood T cell repertoires in COVID-19. This table comes from immunoSEQ multiplex PCR, and its TCRdb copy is limited to in-frame clones, with some not included. The table has about 250,000 clones, about 86% seen once. Sequencing input: peripheral blood. Receptors originate from a man older than 75 with acute or convalescent COVID-19.

The J gene is TRBJ1-1, the V gene TRBV27, with D tentatively TRBD1 (5 bases). Trimming left V 6 bases short and J 5 bases short, with 16 bases between. CDR1 MNHEY and CDR2 SMNVEV come from the germline V gene (reference sequence). This CDR3 comprises 14 residues. Here the CDR3 DNA reads TGTGCCAGCAGGTCGTCAGGGTTTGTTACTGAAGCTTTCTTT. It translates to CASRSSGFVTEAFF.

This clone was found once. The chain has TRBV18 and TRBJ2-5, with 8 bases lining up with TRBD1. Trimming at V came to 6 bases and at J to 4 bases, leaving 10 bases not matched to a gene. The CDR3 is made up of 15 amino acids. Germline V gives CDR1 KGHSH, CDR2 LQKENI. CDR3 DNA sequence: TGTGCCAGCTCGCCGGACAGGGCCTCTCCAGAGACCCAGTACTTC. It translates to CASSPDRASPETQYF.

The chain links TRBV9 to TRBJ1-5; D may be TRBD1 (6 bases). With 4 bases removed from V and 2 bases from J, the gap between germline ends came to 16 bases. The CDR3 is 16 amino acids. Germline CDR1 is SGDLS and CDR2 is YYNGEE. DNA of the CDR3: TGTGCCAGCAGCCCAACCCCAGGGGATGGCAATCAGCCCCAGCATTTT. The encoded protein is CASSPTPGDGNQPQHF.

The rearrangement joins TRBV6-2 or TRBV6-3 to TRBJ2-6; tentative D call: TRBD1 (6 bases). The V and J ends lost 4 bases and 2 bases respectively, with 9 bases between them. The CDR3 sequence is 15 residues long. The germline V gene has CDR1 MNHEY and CDR2 SVGEGT. The CDR3 sequence is CASSSGQPGANVLTF. The CDR3 nucleotides are TGTGCCAGCAGTTCTGGACAGCCTGGGGCCAACGTCCTGACTTTC.

The sample holds a few counts of this clone. V gene TRBV5-4 combines with J gene TRBJ2-1; 7 bases agree with TRBD2. Germline V gene lookup returns CDR1 SGHNT and CDR2 YYREEE (reference sequence). This CDR3 has 14 residues. With V trimmed by 2 bases and J by 7 bases, 6 bases remained unmatched. CDR3 coding DNA: TGTGCCAGCAGCTTTATAGCGGGTAAGAATGAGCAGTTCTTC. Translation gives CASSFIAGKNEQFF.

The gene calls are TRBV7-9 and TRBJ2-1; the D is unclear. CDR3 size: 15 residues. The germline V gene encodes CDR1 SEHNR and CDR2 FQNEAQ (reference sequence). Trimming shortened V by 7 bases and J by 1 base, and 14 bases separated the two germline ends. CDR3 in amino acids: CASTKGVISYNEQFF. The CDR3 DNA sequence: TGTGCCAGCACCAAAGGAGTTATATCCTACAATGAGCAGTTCTTC.

V usage is TRBV7-9 and J usage is TRBJ2-7; 8 nucleotides match TRBD2. CDR3 length: 11 residues. The germline V gene encodes CDR1 SEHNR and CDR2 FQNEAQ (reference sequence). The V and J ends lost 6 bases and 6 bases, in that order; junction bases with no gene match: 1. CDR3 amino acids: CASSRGGEQYF. The CDR3 nucleotides read TGTGCCAGCAGTCGGGGGGGCGAGCAGTACTTC. The variable domain in full, with the rest retrieved from reference TRBV7-9 and TRBJ2-7, is DTGVSQNPRHKITKRGQNVTFRCDPISEHNRLYWYRQTLGQGPEFLTYFQNEAQLEKSRLLSDRFSAERPKGSFSTLEIQRTEQGDSAMYLCASSRGGEQYFGPGTRLTVT.

V gene TRBV6-6 combines with J gene TRBJ1-1; tentative D call: TRBD1 (6 bases). The CDR3 is 15 amino acids. Deletions cut 2 bases from V and 6 bases from J, with 16 bases between. Germline lookup yields CDR1 MNHNY and CDR2 SVGAGI (reference sequence). The CDR3 reads CASSYQAGGAAEAFF. DNA for the CDR3: TGTGCCAGCAGTTACCAGGCCGGGGGGGCAGCTGAAGCTTTCTTT.

The chain combines TRBV18 with TRBJ2-5, with TRBD1 as a possible D gene (5 bases). Germline CDR1 and CDR2: KGHSH and LQKENI. The CDR3 spans 14 residues. Trimming cost V 3 bases and J 0 bases, with 8 bases left between them. The DNA of the CDR3 is TGTGCCAGCTCACCGATAGGGGACCAAGAGACCCAGTACTTC. Amino acid sequence: CASSPIGDQETQYF.

J is TRBJ1-6 and V is TRBV7-3; 9 bases match TRBD1. Trimming took 1 base from V and 6 from J; bases not matched to a gene: 4. The CDR3 extends over 16 amino acids. Germline V CDR1 and CDR2: SGHTA, FQGTGA. The CDR3 coding sequence is TGTGCCAGCAGCTTAAGGGGACAGGGTGGTAATTCACCCCTCCACTTT. Its translation is CASSLRGQGGNSPLHF.

The chain uses TRBV7-2 and TRBJ2-2; 7 positions agree with TRBD2. Germline V CDR1 and CDR2: SGHTA, FQGNSA. The CDR3 runs to 15 residues. The J segment lost 2 bases and the V segment lost 5 bases, leaving 5 bases of the junction unmatched. DNA for the CDR3: TGTGCCAGCAGCAGGGGCGGGGGAAACACCGGGGAGCTGTTTTTT. Its protein product is CASSRGGGNTGELFF.

The chain is built from TRBV3-1 (or the pseudogene TRBV3-2) and TRBJ1-2; 7 bases fit TRBD1. Unmatched junction bases numbered 2, after V lost 1 base and J lost 0 bases. The CDR3 is made up of 15 amino acids. Germline V lookup: CDR1 LGHDT, CDR2 YNNKEL (reference sequence). The CDR3 region is CASSQVTGSNYGYTF. The CDR3 DNA reads as TGTGCCAGCAGCCAAGTGACAGGGTCTAACTATGGCTACACCTTC.

The chain combines TRBV5-4 with TRBJ2-3, with TRBD1 identical over 12 bases. Germline CDR1 reads SGHNT; CDR2 reads YYREEE (reference sequence). The CDR3 spans 15 residues. V lost 5 bases to trimming and J lost 7 bases; unmatched junction nucleotides: 8. The CDR3 is CASSFRDRGHHTQYF. The CDR3 nucleotides read TGTGCCAGCAGTTTTAGGGACAGGGGGCACCATACGCAGTATTTT. The full variable domain, with the rest looked up from reference TRBV5-4 and TRBJ2-3, is ETGVTQSPTHLIKTRGQQVTLRCSSQSGHNTVSWYQQALGQGPQFIFQYYREEENGRGNFPPRFSGLQFPNYSSELNVNALELDDSALYLCASSFRDRGHHTQYFGPGTRLTVL.

The V call is TRBV6-2 or TRBV6-3, the J call TRBJ2-7; a possible D gene is TRBD1 (6 bases). The CDR3 extends over 14 amino acids. The V gene's germline CDR1 is MNHEY and CDR2 SVGEGT. The ends were cut back, 0 bases at V and 4 bases at J, with 10 bases in the middle. The CDR3 sequence is CASSYSEGGYEQYF. The CDR3 nucleotides read TGTGCCAGCAGTTACTCGGAAGGGGGTTACGAGCAGTACTTC.

The chain couples TRBV29-1 to TRBJ2-1, with 10 bases lining up with TRBD2. V lost 6 bases, J lost 6 bases, and 5 bases stayed unmatched. Germline assignment: CDR1 SQVTM and CDR2 ANQGSEA. The length of the CDR3 is 13 residues. The DNA of the CDR3 is TGCAGCGTCTTAGCGGGAGGAGGCAATGAGCAGTTCTTC. It is translated as CSVLAGGGNEQFF.

The rearrangement joins TRBV24-1 to TRBJ2-7, with a tentative D call TRBD1 (6 bases). This CDR3 is built from 17 residues. Germline assignment: CDR1 KGHDR and CDR2 SFDVKD. Between the trimmed V and J ends, which lost 5 bases and 0 bases, there was a span of 19 bases. The CDR3 region is CATSVARVEQGSYEQYF. CDR3 nucleotide sequence: TGTGCCACCAGTGTGGCCCGAGTGGAACAGGGCTCCTACGAGCAGTACTTC.

This rearrangement joins TRBV28 to TRBJ2-4, with D possibly being TRBD2 (6 bases). The germline V gene encodes CDR1 MDHEN and CDR2 SYDVKM. This CDR3 has 15 amino acids. The V gene lost 5 bases and the J gene lost 3 bases, with 14 bases spanning the gap. This CDR3 reads CASSPGGFDKNIQYF. In DNA form, the CDR3 reads TGTGCCAGCAGTCCCGGGGGATTCGACAAAAACATTCAGTACTTC.

The chain carries TRBV29-1 and TRBJ1-3; no reliable D call. The ends were cut back, 1 base at V and 0 bases at J, with 13 bases in the middle. In germline, CDR1 is SQVTM, CDR2 ANQGSEA. This CDR3 has 16 residues. The CDR3 region has the DNA TGCAGCGTTGAAGGCCCGGTAGAATCCTCTGGAAACACCATATATTTT. Translated, it gives CSVEGPVESSGNTIYF.

The chain links TRBV6-5 to TRBJ2-7, with D possibly matching TRBD1 (5 bases). CDR3 length: 13 residues. V lost 2 bases and J 7 bases, leaving 12 bases between the germline ends. Germline-derived CDR1 and CDR2 are MNHEY and SVGAGI. The CDR3 region is CASSYGHVDEQYF. As DNA, the CDR3 is TGTGCCAGCAGTTACGGACACGTAGATGAGCAGTACTTC.

The chain uses TRBV19 and TRBJ2-1, with no clear D. The CDR3 length is 15 residues. CDR1 LNHDA and CDR2 SQIVND come from the germline V gene (reference sequence). Trimming took off 3 bases at V and 2 bases at J, with 11 bases between the two ends. CDR3 bases: TGTGCCAGTAGTATTGAAGCCTTCCCCTACAATGAGCAGTTCTTC. This encodes CASSIEAFPYNEQFF.

The CDR3 DNA sequence: TGTGCCAGCACCAGAGGACAGACCGGGGAGCTGTTTTTT. It encodes CASTRGQTGELFF. This rearrangement joins TRBV7-2 to TRBJ2-2, with a possible D match to TRBD1 (6 bases). From germline, CDR1 is SGHTA and CDR2 FQGNSA. The CDR3 has 13 amino acids. The V and J ends lost 7 bases and 5 bases respectively, with 11 bases between them. The full variable domain, in which reference TRBV7-2 and TRBJ2-2 provide the parts outside the CDR3, is GAGVSQSPSNKVTEKGKDVELRCDPISGHTALYWYRQSLGQGLEFLIYFQGNSAPDKSGLPSDRFSAERTGGSVSTLTIQRTQQEDSAVYLCASTRGQTGELFFGEGSRLTVL.

Turning to this clone: Sequence at one end of the junction differs from germline and may be a read error. V usage is TRBV6-8 and J usage is TRBJ2-2; 11 nucleotides line up with TRBD1. Germline V gene lookup returns CDR1 MNHGY and CDR2 SAAAGT. The CDR3 covers 17 residues. The CDR3 bases are TGTGCCCTCGAGGGACAGGGGGGTCCCCTCGAACACCGGGGAGCTGTTTTT. Translation: CALEGQGGPLEHRGAVF.

This chain connects TRBV6-5 to TRBJ1-4; TRBD1 might be the D (6 bases). The CDR3 has 12 residues. Germline CDR1 reads MNHEY; CDR2 reads SVGAGI. V was clipped by 5 bases and J by 7 bases, with 8 bases between them. The CDR3 protein is CASSKQGEKLFF. The DNA for the CDR3 is TGTGCCAGCAGTAAACAGGGTGAAAAACTGTTTTTT.

This chain connects TRBV6-5 to TRBJ1-4, with D possibly TRBD1 on 6 matching bases. CDR3 size: 15 residues. Germline CDR1 and CDR2: MNHEY and SVGAGI. V was pared by 8 bases and J by 3 bases, with 16 bases between. CDR3 bases: TGTGCCAGCGGTTCTATGGGGGCGCCTAATGAAAAACTGTTTTTT. It codes for CASGSMGAPNEKLFF.

The chain employs TRBV3-1 (or the pseudogene TRBV3-2) and TRBJ1-6; TRBD1 agrees at 8 bases. The CDR3 contains 15 residues. Germline V CDR1 and CDR2: LGHDT, YNNKEL (reference sequence). The trim removed 1 base at V and 8 bases at J, leaving 4 bases unmatched. Here the CDR3 reads CASSQVARGHSPLHF. The CDR3 DNA reads TGTGCCAGCAGCCAAGTTGCCAGGGGGCATTCACCCCTCCACTTT.

About this clone: Other DNA sequences in the sample encode the same CDR3. This sequence joins TRBV18 and TRBJ1-2; TRBD1 aligns across 7 bases. This CDR3 has 15 amino acids. CDR1 KGHSH and CDR2 LQKENI come from the germline V gene. V was pared by 6 bases and J by 0 bases, with 7 bases of the junction left unmatched. The CDR3 protein is CASSERTGSNYGYTF. In DNA, the CDR3 is TGTGCCAGCTCGGAAAGGACAGGATCTAACTATGGCTACACCTTC.

This chain joins TRBV11-2 and TRBJ1-1; a possible D gene is TRBD1 (6 bases). Germline V lookup: CDR1 SGHAT, CDR2 FQNNGV. V lost 1 base and J 8 bases, leaving 11 bases between the germline ends. The CDR3 has 13 residues. The CDR3: CASSLGIDREAFF. The CDR3, as DNA: TGTGCCAGCAGCTTAGGTATTGACAGGGAAGCTTTCTTT.

CDR3 region: CASSADRGYTF. In nucleotides, the CDR3 is TGTGCCAGCAGCGCGGACAGGGGTTACACCTTC. The V call is TRBV5-4, the J call TRBJ1-2; TRBD1 matches 9 bases. CDR3 length equals 11 residues. V shed 4 bases, J shed 11 bases, and the junction held 3 bases outside the gene matches. Germline-derived CDR1 and CDR2 are SGHNT and YYREEE (reference sequence). Full variable domain (rest looked up from reference TRBV5-4 and TRBJ1-2): ETGVTQSPTHLIKTRGQQVTLRCSSQSGHNTVSWYQQALGQGPQFIFQYYREEENGRGNFPPRFSGLQFPNYSSELNVNALELDDSALYLCASSADRGYTFGSGTRLTVV.

This clone was found once. CDR3 sequence: CASSLGGGSSYEQYF. CDR3 DNA: TGCGCCAGCAGTCTGGGGGGAGGGAGCTCCTACGAGCAGTACTTC. The chain employs TRBV5-1 and TRBJ2-7; 7 nucleotides line up with TRBD2. Per germline, CDR1 SGHRS and CDR2 YFSETQ. This CDR3 spans 15 amino acids. J lost 0 bases, V lost 5 bases, and 8 bases had no gene match.

This clone was recorded only once. The chain is built from TRBV5-1 and TRBJ1-4; D is perhaps TRBD1 (5 bases). The germline gives CDR1 SGHRS, CDR2 YFSETQ. Trimming left V 3 bases short and J 3 bases short, with 15 bases between. CDR3 length: 16 amino acids. The CDR3 sequence is CASSWGREYSNEKLFF. DNA of the CDR3: TGCGCCAGCAGCTGGGGGAGGGAGTACTCTAATGAAAAACTGTTTTTT.

In its sample, this clone was seen a few times. The chain has TRBV6-5 and TRBJ2-2, with D tentatively TRBD1 (6 bases). V was clipped by 11 bases and J by 1 base, with 11 bases between them. Per the germline V gene, CDR1 is MNHEY and CDR2 is SVGAGI. The CDR3 runs to 13 residues. The chain's CDR3 is CAVHRENTGELFF. In nucleotides, the CDR3 is TGTGCCGTACACAGGGAGAACACCGGGGAGCTGTTTTTT.

A note on this clone: Other nucleotide sequences in the sample specify the same CDR3. The rearrangement joins TRBV27 to TRBJ2-7; 11 bases fit TRBD2. V was pared by 3 bases and J by 2 bases, with 0 bases of the junction left unmatched. Germline V CDR1 and CDR2: MNHEY, SMNVEV (reference sequence). The CDR3 extends over 14 amino acids. CDR3 in DNA: TGTGCCAGCAGTTTTAGCGGGAGGGCCTACGAGCAGTACTTC. Translation: CASSFSGRAYEQYF.